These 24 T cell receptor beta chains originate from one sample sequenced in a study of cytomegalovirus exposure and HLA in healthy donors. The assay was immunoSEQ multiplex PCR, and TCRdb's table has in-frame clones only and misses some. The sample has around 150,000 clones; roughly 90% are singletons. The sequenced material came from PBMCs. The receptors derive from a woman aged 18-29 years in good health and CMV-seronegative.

CDR3: CASSLAVENEQFF. The DNA for the CDR3 is TGTGCCAGCAGCTTAGCGGTTGAAAATGAGCAGTTCTTC. The chain joins TRBV11-3 to TRBJ2-1; D uncertain. V gave up 1 base and J gave up 7 bases, with 8 bases separating them. Germline CDR1 reads SGHNT; CDR2 reads YENEEA. The CDR3 contains 13 residues.

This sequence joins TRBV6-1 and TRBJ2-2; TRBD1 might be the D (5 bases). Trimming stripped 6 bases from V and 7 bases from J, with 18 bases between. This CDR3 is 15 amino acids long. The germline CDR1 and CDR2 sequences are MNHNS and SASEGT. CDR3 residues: CASRRQSWRGGELFF. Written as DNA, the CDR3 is TGTGCCAGCAGGAGACAGTCTTGGCGCGGCGGGGAGCTGTTTTTT.

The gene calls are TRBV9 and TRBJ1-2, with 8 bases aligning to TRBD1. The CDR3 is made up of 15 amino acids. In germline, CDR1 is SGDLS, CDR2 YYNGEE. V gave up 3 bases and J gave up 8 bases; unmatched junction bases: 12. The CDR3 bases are TGTGCCAGCAGCGCCACGCCCGATCCAGGGGGCGGCTACACCTTC. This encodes CASSATPDPGGGYTF.

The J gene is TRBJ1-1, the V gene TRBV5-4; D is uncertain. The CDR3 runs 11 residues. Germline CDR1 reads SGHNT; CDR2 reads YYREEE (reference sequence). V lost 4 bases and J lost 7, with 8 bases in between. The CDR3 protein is CASSRGYEAFF. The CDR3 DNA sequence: TGTGCCAGCAGCCGGGGTTATGAAGCTTTCTTT.

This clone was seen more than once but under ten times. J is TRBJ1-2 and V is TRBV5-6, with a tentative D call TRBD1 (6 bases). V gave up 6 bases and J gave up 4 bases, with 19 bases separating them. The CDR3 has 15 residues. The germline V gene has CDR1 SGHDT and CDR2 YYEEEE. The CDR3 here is CASNPADSTLYGYTF. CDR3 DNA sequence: TGTGCCAGCAACCCAGCGGACAGTACCCTCTATGGCTACACCTTC. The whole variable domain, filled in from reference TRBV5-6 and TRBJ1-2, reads DAGVTQSPTHLIKTRGQQVTLRCSPKSGHDTVSWYQQALGQGPQFIFQYYEEEERQRGNFPDRFSGHQFPNYSSELNVNALLLGDSALYLCASNPADSTLYGYTFGSGTRLTVV.

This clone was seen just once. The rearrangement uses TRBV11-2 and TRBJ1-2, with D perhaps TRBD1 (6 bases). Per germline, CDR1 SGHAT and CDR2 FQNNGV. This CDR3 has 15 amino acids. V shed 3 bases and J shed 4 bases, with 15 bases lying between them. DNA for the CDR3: TGTGCCAGCAGCTTGGAGGACAGCCAGCCCTATGGCTACACCTTC. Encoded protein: CASSLEDSQPYGYTF.

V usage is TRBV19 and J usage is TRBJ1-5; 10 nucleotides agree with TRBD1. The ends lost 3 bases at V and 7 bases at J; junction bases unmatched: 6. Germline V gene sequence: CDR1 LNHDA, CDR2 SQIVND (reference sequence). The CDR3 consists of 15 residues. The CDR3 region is CASSMGQGRWQPQHF. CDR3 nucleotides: TGTGCCAGTAGTATGGGACAGGGGAGGTGGCAGCCCCAGCATTTT.

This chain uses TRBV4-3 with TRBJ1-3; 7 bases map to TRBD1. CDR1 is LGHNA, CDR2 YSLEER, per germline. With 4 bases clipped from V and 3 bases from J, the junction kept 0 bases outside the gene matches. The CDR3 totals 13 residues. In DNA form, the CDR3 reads TGCGCCAGCAGCCGGGACAGTGGAAACACCATATATTTT. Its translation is CASSRDSGNTIYF.

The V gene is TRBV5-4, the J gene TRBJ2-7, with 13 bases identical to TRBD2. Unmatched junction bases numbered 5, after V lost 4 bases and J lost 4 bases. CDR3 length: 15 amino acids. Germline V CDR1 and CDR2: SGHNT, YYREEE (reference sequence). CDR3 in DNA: TGTGCCAGCAGCCCACCGGGACTAGCGGGATACGAGCAGTACTTC. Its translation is CASSPPGLAGYEQYF.

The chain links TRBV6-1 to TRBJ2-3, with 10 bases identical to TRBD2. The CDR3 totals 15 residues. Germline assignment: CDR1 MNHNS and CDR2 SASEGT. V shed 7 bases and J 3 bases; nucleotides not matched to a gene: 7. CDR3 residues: CASTPSGGATDTQYF. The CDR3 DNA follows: TGTGCCAGCACTCCGAGCGGGGGGGCGACAGATACGCAGTATTTT.

CDR3 loop: CASSLPGGRGTDTQYF. DNA for the CDR3: TGTGCCAGCAGCTTACCGGGAGGGCGGGGCACAGATACGCAGTATTTT. The chain combines TRBV11-2 with TRBJ2-3; 8 bases fit TRBD2. With 2 bases clipped from V and 1 base from J, the junction kept 5 bases outside the gene matches. CDR3 length equals 16 residues. Looked up from germline, CDR1 is SGHAT and CDR2 is FQNNGV. The full variable domain, in which reference TRBV11-2 and TRBJ2-3 provide the parts outside the CDR3, is EAGVAQSPRYKIIEKRQSVAFWCNPISGHATLYWYQQILGQGPKLLIQFQNNGVVDDSQLPKDRFSAERLKGVDSTLKIQPAKLEDSAVYLCASSLPGGRGTDTQYFGPGTRLTVL.

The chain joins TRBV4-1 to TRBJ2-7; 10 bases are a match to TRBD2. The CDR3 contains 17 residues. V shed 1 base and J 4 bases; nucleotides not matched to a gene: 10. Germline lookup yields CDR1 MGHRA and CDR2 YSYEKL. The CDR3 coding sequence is TGCGCCAGCAGCCAAGGGGCAAAGCGGGAGGGCCGGTACGAGCAGTACTTC. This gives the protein CASSQGAKREGRYEQYF.

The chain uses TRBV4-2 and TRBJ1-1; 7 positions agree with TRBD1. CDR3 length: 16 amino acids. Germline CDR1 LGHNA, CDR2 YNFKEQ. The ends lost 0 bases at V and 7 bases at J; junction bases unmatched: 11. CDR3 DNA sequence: TGTGCCAGCAGCCAAGAAGAAGGGGGCGCGACCCTTGAAGCTTTCTTT. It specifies CASSQEEGGATLEAFF.

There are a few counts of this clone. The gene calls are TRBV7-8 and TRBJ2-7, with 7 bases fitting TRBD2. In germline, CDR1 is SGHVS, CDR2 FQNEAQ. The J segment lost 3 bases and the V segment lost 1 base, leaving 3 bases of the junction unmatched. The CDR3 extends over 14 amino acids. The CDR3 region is CASSLGAGDYEQYF. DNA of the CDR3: TGTGCCAGCAGCTTAGGGGCGGGGGACTACGAGCAGTACTTC.

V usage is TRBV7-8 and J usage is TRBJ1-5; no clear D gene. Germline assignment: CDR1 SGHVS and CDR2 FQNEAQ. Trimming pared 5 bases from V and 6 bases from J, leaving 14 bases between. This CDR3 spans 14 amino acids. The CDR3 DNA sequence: TGTGCCAGCAGCCCCCAACGGGTGGCTCAGCCCCAGCATTTT. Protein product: CASSPQRVAQPQHF. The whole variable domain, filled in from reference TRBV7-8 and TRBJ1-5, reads GAGVSQSPRYKVAKRGQDVALRCDPISGHVSLFWYQQALGQGPEFLTYFQNEAQLDKSGLPSDRFFAERPEGSVSTLKIQRTQQEDSAVYLCASSPQRVAQPQHFGDGTRLSIL.

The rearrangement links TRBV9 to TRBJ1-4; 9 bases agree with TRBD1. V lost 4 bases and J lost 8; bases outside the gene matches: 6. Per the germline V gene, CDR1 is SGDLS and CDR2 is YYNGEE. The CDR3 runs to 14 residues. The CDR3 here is CASSPDRGYEKLFF. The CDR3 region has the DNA TGTGCCAGCAGCCCGGACAGGGGTTACGAAAAACTGTTTTTT.

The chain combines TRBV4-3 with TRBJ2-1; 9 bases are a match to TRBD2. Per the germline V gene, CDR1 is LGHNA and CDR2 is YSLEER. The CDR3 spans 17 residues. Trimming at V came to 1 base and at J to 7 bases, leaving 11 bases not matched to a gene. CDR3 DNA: TGCGCCAGCAGCCAAGGGTCGTCGCTAGCGGGAAAGAATGAGCAGTTCTTC. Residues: CASSQGSSLAGKNEQFF.

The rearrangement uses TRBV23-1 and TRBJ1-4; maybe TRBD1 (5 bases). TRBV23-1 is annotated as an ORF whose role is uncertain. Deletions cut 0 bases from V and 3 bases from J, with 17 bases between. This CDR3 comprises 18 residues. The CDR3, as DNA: TGCGCCAGCAGTCAATCCCCCTTCAGGGTGCAGTCTAATGAAAAACTGTTTTTT. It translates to CASSQSPFRVQSNEKLFF.

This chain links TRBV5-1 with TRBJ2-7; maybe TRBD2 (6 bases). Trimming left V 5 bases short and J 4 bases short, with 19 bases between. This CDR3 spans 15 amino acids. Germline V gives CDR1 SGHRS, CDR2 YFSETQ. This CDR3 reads CASSNKWGEGYEQYF. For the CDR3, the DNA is TGCGCCAGCAGTAACAAGTGGGGGGAAGGGTACGAGCAGTACTTC.

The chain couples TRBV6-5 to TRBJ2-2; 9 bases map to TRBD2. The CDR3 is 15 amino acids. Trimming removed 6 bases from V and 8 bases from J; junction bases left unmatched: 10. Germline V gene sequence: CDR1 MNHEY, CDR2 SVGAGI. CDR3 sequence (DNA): TGTGCCAGCAGCCCGCCCCTAGCGGGACGGGGGGAGCTGTTTTTT. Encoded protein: CASSPPLAGRGELFF.

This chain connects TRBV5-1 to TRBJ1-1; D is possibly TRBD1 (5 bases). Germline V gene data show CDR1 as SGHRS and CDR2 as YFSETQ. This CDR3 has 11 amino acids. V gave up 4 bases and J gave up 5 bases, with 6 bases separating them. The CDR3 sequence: CASSRGTEAFF. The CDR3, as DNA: TGCGCCAGCAGCCGGGGGACTGAAGCTTTCTTT.

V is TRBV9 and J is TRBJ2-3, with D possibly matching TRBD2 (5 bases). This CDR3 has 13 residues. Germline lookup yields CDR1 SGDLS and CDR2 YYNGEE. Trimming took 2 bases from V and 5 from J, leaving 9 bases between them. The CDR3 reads CASSVSGLDTQYF. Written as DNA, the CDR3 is TGTGCCAGCAGCGTGTCGGGATTAGATACGCAGTATTTT.

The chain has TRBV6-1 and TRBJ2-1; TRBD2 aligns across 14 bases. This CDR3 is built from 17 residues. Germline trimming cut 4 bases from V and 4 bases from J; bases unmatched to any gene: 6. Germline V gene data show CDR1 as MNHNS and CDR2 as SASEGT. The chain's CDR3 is CASSVGGLAGAYNEQFF. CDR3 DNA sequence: TGTGCCAGCAGTGTTGGGGGACTAGCGGGAGCGTACAATGAGCAGTTCTTC.

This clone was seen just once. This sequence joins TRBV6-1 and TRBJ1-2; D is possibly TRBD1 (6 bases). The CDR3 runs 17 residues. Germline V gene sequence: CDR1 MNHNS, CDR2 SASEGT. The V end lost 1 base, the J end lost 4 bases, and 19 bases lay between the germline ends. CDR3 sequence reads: CASSEVAPKAQGYGYTF. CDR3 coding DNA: TGTGCCAGCAGTGAAGTGGCCCCCAAGGCACAGGGCTATGGCTACACCTTC.